Listed below are T cell receptor beta chains from one sample, sequenced in a study of shared clonotypes between healthy human individuals. Repertoires were generated with immunoSEQ multiplex PCR, while TCRdb's copy carries only in-frame clones and drops some. The sample lists some 2.4 million clones, approximately 93% occurring once. Sequenced sample: naive CD4+ T cells from PBMCs. These receptors were taken from a man younger than 35 in good health. Some clones in this sample may be carry-over from other donors' samples. CDR3s leave out the opening cysteine and the closing phenylalanine or tryptophan.

>TRBJ1-2|12|TRBV14
ASSSLTGNYGYT
>TRBJ2-1|15|TRBV28
ASSRGGLLVHYNEQF
>TRBJ2-7|13|TRBV28
ASSFSGTGSYEQY
>TRBJ1-2|10|TRBV7-9
ASSFVVNGYT
>TRBJ2-7|14|TRBV12-1
ASSFSRTSGRNEQY
>TRBJ2-7|15|TRBV28
ASSPRSGTGNTYEQY
>TRBJ2-3|19|TRBV4-2
ASSQDFGVTSGRESAIAQY
>TRBJ2-7|12|TRBV27
ASTNLDGSYEQY
>TRBJ2-2|13|TRBV5-1
ASSLSGEDTGELF
>TRBJ1-1|13|TRBV5-1
ASSSDRGIASEAF
>TRBJ2-3|13|TRBV6-5
ASMRLAGGTDTQY
>TRBJ2-3|15|TRBV7-8
ASSPRLAGSSTDTQY
>TRBJ2-6|16|TRBV7-3
ASSPWTGRSFGANVLT
>TRBJ2-3|14|TRBV7-2
ASSLGLAGGADTQY
>TRBJ2-3|12|TRBV6-6
ASSYGAGDKSQY
>TRBJ1-2|11|TRBV10-3
AISEVEDLGYT
>TRBJ2-7|13|TRBV6-5
ASSYSSGRGYKQY
>TRBJ2-5|15|TRBV27
ASSPGYRSKYQETQY
>TRBJ2-2|12|TRBV6-1
ASSGRVLLGELF
>TRBJ2-7|12|TRBV27
ASSLGQVVYEQY
>TRBJ2-7|10|TRBV6-5
ASRGGHGEQY
>TRBJ2-5|14|TRBV5-1
ASSLPTGKGQETQY
>TRBJ2-7|14|TRBV4-1
ASSPTLADPSYEQY
>TRBJ2-5|11|TRBV29-1
SAAGRLQETQY
>TRBJ2-3|16|TRBV5-1
ASSRLGSSGLYRDTQY
>TRBJ1-1|11|TRBV7-3
ASSFRSNTEAF
>TRBJ1-2|11|TRBV7-9
ASSGDRAYGYT
>TRBJ2-7|16|TRBV27
ASSLFSLAGGPDYEQY
>TRBJ1-1|10|TRBV6-5
ASSSSFTEAF
>TRBJ1-1|9|TRBV16
ASTPGAEAF
>TRBJ1-2|10|TRBV6-6
ASSSRTDGYT
>TRBJ2-2|14|TRBV7-2
ASSRQRDPNTGELF
>TRBJ1-1|11|TRBV6-5
ASSYSLRGEAF
>TRBJ2-1|13|TRBV6-5
ASSYSGGSYNEQF
>TRBJ2-1|14|TRBV5-1
ASSPHLAGAYNEQF
>TRBJ2-4|12|TRBV5-1
ASSSGPDRNIQY
>TRBJ1-3|14|TRBV9
ASSAEDLGSGNTIY
>TRBJ1-4|13|TRBV10-3
AIRGGQGINEKLF
>TRBJ1-4|12|TRBV10-3
AISDTGGDEKLF
>TRBJ1-3|12|TRBV6-5
ASRRTVSGNTIY
>TRBJ2-3|12|TRBV6-5
ASRRWEGLDTQY
>TRBJ2-7|11|TRBV7-2
ASSLAPIYEQY
>TRBJ1-2|11|TRBV5-1
ASNLGSGGGYT
>TRBJ2-6|13|TRBV9
ASSVGGAGANVLT
>TRBJ1-1|13|TRBV6-5
ASSHERLGGTEAF
>TRBJ2-2|13|TRBV19
ASSQIGANTGELF
>TRBJ2-7|13|TRBV5-5
ASSLGTVRLYEQY
>TRBJ1-4|13|TRBV28
ASSFAGQSNEKLF
>TRBJ2-5|13|TRBV5-4
ASSLTTGPQETQY
>TRBJ1-3|12|TRBV19
ASSTSGGGNTIY
>TRBJ2-3|13|TRBV6-5
ASSYRGQGADTQY
>TRBJ2-7|13|TRBV7-2
ASSPRLSGAHEQY
>TRBJ1-3|16|TRBV6-4
ASRKGPGQGASGNTIY
>TRBJ1-1|11|TRBV19
ASRGREGTEAF
>TRBJ1-2|13|TRBV5-4
ASSLDGRANYGYT
>TRBJ2-5|12|TRBV19
ASSSEGQIETQY